This T cell receptor (beta chain) came from a study of early T cells in non-severe SARS-CoV-2 infection. Using its own MiXCR run on the 5' RACE reads, TCRdb lists one record per CDR3 protein. The sample has more than 25,000 distinct CDR3 sequences; roughly 5.4% are singletons. This CDR3 spans 18 amino acids. Germline assignment: CDR1 SGHVS and CDR2 FNYEAQ. J lost 3 bases, V lost 2 bases, and 13 bases had no gene match. This TCR derives from an adult who was a healthcare worker with PCR-confirmed SARS-CoV-2 infection or an uninfected control (not recorded which). The rearrangement links TRBV7-6 to TRBJ2-5, with 9 nucleotides matching TRBD1. What was sequenced was whole blood. CDR3 bases: TGTGCCAGCAGCTTAAGGACCGGGACAGGGTTTTCCAAAGAGACCCAGTACTTC. Protein: CASSLRTGTGFSKETQYF.